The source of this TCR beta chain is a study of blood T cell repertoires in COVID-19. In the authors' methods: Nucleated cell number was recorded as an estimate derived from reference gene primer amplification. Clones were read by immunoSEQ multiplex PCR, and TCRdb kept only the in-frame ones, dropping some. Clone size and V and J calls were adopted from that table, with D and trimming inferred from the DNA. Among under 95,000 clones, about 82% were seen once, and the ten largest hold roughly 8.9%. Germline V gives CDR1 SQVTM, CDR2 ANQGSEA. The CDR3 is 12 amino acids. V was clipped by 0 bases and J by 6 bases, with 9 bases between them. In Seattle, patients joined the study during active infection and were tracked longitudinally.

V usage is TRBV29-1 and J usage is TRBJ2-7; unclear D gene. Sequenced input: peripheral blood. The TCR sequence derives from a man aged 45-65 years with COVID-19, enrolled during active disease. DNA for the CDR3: TGCAGCGTTGAAGATTTCTTTTCCGAGCAGTACTTC. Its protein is CSVEDFFSEQYF.